This TCR beta chain was obtained from a study of T cell clones after liver transplantation. Whole-study context: A pre-transplant mixed lymphocyte reaction with TCRbeta sequencing defined graft-donor-reactive clones followed in post-transplant blood. Tolerant meant at least one year fully off immunosuppression without liver enzymes above twice normal. Findings and caveats of the study: Graft donor-reactive T cells may have migrated into the graft rather than being deleted.

CD3+CD4+ and CD3+CD8+ cells were FACS-sorted from thawed unstimulated PBMCs. V was cut by 6 bases and J by 4 bases, with 7 bases left in between. The CDR3 has 11 residues. Germline CDR1 reads LNHDA; CDR2 reads SQIVND (reference sequence). Only in-frame clones appear in the TCRdb table, and some are missing; sequencing was by immunoSEQ multiplex PCR. Among 45,000 to 55,000 clones listed, approximately 84% were seen once. As to this clone: Its matching antigen is unknown.

Sequenced material: CD4+ T cells from blood, taken before liver transplant. The clonotype originates from a human donor who received a liver transplant. This chain connects TRBV19 to TRBJ2-7; D is unresolved. CDR3 region: CASRRGYEQYF. CDR3 bases: TGTGCCAGTAGACGTGGATACGAGCAGTACTTC.